This TCR beta chain was sequenced in a study of shared clonotypes between healthy human individuals. Trimming removed 7 bases from V and 2 bases from J; junction bases left unmatched: 7. The CDR3 is 15 amino acids. Looked up from germline, CDR1 is SEHNR and CDR2 is FQNEAQ (reference sequence). The naive CD8 population came from CD45RO-negative cells selected for CCR7, without terminally differentiated effector memory CD45RA+ cells. The assay was immunoSEQ multiplex PCR, and TCRdb's table has in-frame clones only and misses some. Here the sample spans about 2 million clones, about 95% being singletons.

Input material: naive CD8+ T cells sorted from blood. The rearrangement uses TRBV7-9 and TRBJ2-1; 8 bases are shared with TRBD2. This clonotype was obtained from a man aged 18 to 35 in good health. The CDR3 DNA reads TGTGCCAGCACAGGCGGGGGGTTCCCCTACAATGAGCAGTTCTTC. Translated, it gives CASTGGGFPYNEQFF. The entire variable domain, with the rest obtained from reference TRBV7-9 and TRBJ2-1, is as follows: DTGVSQNPRHKITKRGQNVTFRCDPISEHNRLYWYRQTLGQGPEFLTYFQNEAQLEKSRLLSDRFSAERPKGSFSTLEIQRTEQGDSAMYLCASTGGGFPYNEQFFGPGTRLTVL.